The present T cell receptor beta chain was sequenced within a study of T-cell memory formation after mild COVID-19. Study as a whole: Clusters were largely donor specific. Findings and limits, study-wide: Contracting CD4+ clones were located mainly in CM and EM, and CD8+ clones in EMRA. Prior to infection, memory already included some responding clones, suggesting cross-reactive memory joined.

5'RACE with constant-segment primers built TCRalpha and TCRbeta cDNA libraries with UMIs. TCRdb re-called the 5' RACE reads through MiXCR, storing one row per CDR3 protein. The repertoire holds some 490,000 distinct CDR3 sequences, with 15% to 20% as singletons. Turning to this clonotype: The antigen remains undetermined. At one end, the junction sequence differs from germline, possibly due to a read error.

The germline CDR1 and CDR2 sequences are SEHNR and FQNEAQ (reference sequence). The CDR3 extends over 13 amino acids. This receptor was identified in an adult woman who had mild COVID-19 (a few samples of this study predate the infection). Cell type and time point are not known. The sequencing sample was made of PBMCs or a T cell subset sorted from them (not recorded which). The rearrangement links TRBV7-9 to TRBJ2-1; 12 bases agree with TRBD1. CDR3 amino acids: CASSPEGTGGAIF. The CDR3 region has the DNA TGTGCCAGCAGCCCGGAGGGGACAGGGGGCGCGATCTTC.